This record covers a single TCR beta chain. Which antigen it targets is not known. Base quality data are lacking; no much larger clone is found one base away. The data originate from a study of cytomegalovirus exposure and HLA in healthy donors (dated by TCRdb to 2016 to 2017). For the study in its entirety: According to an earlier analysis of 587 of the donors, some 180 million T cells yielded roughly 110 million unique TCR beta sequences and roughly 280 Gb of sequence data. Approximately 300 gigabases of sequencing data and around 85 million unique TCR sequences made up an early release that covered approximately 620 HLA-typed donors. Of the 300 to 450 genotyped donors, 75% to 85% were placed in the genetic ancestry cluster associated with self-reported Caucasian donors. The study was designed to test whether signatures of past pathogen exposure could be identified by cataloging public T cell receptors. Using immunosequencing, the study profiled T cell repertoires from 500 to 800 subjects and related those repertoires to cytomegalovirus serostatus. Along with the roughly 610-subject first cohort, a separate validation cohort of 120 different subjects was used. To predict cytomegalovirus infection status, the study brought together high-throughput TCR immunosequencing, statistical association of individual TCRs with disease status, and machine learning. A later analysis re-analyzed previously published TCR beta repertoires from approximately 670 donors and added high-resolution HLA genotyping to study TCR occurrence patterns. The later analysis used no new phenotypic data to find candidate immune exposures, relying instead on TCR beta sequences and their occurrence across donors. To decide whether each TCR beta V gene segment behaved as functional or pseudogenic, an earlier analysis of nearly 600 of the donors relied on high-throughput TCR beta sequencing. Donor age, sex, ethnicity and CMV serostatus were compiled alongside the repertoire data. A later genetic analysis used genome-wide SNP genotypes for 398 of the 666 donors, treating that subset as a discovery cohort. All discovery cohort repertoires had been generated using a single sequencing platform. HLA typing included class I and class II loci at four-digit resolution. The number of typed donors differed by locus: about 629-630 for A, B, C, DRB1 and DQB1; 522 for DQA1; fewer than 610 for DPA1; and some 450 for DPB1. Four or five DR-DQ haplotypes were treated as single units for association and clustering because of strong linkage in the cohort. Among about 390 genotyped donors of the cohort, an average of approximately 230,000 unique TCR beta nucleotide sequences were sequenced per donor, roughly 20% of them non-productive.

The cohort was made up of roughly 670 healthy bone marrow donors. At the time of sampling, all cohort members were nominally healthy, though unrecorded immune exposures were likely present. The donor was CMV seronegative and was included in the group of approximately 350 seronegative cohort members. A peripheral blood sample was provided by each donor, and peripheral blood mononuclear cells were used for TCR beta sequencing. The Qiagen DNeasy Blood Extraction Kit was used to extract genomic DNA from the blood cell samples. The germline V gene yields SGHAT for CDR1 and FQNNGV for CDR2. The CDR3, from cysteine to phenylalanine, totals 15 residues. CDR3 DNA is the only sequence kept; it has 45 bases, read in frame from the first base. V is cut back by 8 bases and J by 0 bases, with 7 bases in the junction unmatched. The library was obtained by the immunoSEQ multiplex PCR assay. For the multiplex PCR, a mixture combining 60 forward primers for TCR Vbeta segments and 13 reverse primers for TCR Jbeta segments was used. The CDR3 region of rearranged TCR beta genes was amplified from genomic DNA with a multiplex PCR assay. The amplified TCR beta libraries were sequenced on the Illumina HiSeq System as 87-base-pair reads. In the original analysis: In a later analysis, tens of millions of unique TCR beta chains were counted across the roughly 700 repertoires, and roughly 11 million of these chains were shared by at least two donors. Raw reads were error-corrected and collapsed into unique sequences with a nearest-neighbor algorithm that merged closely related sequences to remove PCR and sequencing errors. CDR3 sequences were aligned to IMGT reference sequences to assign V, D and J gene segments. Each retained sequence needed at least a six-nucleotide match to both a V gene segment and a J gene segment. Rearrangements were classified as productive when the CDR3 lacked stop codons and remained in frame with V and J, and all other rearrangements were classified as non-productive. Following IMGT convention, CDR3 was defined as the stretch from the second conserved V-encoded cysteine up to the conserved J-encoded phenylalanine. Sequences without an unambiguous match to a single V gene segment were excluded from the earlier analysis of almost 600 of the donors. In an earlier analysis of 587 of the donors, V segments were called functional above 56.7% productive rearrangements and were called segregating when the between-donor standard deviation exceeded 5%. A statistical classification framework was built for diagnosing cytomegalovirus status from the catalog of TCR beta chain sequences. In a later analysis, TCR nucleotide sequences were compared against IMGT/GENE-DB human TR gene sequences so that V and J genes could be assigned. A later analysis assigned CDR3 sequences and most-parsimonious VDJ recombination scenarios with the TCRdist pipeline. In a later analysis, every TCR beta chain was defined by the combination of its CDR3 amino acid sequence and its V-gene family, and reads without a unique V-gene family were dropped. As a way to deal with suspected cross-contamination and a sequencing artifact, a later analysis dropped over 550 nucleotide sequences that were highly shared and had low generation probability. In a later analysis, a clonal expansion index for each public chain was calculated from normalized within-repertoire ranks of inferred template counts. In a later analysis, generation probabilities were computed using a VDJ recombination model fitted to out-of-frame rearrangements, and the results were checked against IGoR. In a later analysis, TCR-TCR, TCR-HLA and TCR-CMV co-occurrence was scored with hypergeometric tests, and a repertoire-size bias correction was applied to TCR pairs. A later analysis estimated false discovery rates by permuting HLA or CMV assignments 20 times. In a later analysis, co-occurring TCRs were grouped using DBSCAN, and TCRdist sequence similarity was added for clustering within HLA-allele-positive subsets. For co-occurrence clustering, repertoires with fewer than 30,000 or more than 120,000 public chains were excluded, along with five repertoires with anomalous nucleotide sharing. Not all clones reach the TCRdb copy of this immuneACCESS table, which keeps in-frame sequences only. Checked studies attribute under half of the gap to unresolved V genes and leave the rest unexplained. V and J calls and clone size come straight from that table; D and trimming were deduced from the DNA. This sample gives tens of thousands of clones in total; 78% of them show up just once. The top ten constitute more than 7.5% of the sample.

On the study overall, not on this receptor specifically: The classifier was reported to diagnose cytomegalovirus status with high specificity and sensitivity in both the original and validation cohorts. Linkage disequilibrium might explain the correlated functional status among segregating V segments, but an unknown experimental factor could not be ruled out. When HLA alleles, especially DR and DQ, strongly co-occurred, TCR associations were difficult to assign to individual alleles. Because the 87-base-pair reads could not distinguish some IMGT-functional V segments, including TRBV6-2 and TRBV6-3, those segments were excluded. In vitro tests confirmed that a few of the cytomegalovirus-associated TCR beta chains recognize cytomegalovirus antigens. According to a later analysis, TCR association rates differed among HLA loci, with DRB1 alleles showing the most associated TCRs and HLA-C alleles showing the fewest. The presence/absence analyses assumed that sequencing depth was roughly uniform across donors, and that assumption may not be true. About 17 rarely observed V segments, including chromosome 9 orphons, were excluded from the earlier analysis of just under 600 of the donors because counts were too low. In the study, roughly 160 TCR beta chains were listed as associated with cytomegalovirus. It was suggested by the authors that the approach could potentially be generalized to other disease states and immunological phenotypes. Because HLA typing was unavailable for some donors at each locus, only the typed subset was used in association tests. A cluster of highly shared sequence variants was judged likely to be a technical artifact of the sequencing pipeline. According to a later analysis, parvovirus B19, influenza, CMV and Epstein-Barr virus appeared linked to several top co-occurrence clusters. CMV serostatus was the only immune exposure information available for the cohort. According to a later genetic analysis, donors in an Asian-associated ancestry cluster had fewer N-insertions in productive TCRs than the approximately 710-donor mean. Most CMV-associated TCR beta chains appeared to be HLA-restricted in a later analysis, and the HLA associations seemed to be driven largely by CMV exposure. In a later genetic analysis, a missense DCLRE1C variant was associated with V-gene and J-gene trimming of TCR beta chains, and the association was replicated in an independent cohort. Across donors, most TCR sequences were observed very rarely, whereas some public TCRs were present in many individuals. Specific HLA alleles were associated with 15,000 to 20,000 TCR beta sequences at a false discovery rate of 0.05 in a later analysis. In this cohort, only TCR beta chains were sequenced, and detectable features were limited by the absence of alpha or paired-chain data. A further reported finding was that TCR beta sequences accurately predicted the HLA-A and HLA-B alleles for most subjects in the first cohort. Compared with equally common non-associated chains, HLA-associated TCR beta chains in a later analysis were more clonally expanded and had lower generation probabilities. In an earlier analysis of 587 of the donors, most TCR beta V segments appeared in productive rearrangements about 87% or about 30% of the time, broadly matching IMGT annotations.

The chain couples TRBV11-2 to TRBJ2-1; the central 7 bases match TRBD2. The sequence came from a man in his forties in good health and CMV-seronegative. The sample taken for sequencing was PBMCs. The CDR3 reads CASLAVLSSYNEQFF. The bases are TGTGCCAGCCTAGCGGTCCTGAGCTCCTACAATGAGCAGTTCTTC.